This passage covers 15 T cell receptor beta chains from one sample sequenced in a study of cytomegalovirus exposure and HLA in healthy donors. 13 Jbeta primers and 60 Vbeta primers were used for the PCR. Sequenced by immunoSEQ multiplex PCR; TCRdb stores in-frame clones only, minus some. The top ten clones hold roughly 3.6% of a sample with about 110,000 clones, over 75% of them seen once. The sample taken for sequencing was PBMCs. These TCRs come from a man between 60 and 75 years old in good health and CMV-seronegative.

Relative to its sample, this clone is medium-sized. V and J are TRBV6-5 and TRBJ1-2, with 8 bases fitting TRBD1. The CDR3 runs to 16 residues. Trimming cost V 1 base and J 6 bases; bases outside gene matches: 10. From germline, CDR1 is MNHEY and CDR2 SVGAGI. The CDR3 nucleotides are TGTGCCAGCAGTTACTTGTCAGGGGGCCTTCAGCATGGCTACACCTTC. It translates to CASSYLSGGLQHGYTF.

The CDR3 bases are TGTGCCAGCAGCTTAAGTGGGACTAAGCTTGATACGCAGTATTTT. This codes for CASSLSGTKLDTQYF. The rearrangement links TRBV7-3 to TRBJ2-3; 7 positions match TRBD2. This CDR3 is 15 amino acids long. J was trimmed by 6 bases and V by 1 base; bases with no gene match: 7. Germline V gene data show CDR1 as SGHTA and CDR2 as FQGTGA.

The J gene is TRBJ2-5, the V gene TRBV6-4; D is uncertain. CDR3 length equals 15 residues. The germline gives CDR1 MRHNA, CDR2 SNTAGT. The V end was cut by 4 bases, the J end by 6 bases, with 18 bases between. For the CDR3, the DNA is TGTGCCAGCAGTGGTCTAGACGGGTTCGGAAAGACCCAGTACTTC. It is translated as CASSGLDGFGKTQYF.

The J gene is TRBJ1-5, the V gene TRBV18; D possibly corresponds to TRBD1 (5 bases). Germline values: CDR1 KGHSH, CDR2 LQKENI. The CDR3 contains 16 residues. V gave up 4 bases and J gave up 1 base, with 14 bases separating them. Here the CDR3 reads CASSLRGEGSNQPQHF. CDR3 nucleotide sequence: TGTGCCAGCTCACTGCGAGGGGAGGGGAGCAATCAGCCCCAGCATTTT.

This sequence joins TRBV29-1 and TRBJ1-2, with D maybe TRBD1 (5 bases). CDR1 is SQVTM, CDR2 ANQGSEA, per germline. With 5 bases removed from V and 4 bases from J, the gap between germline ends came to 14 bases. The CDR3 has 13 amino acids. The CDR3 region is CSVSEGPIYGYTF. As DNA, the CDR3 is TGCAGCGTTTCGGAGGGACCAATCTATGGCTACACCTTC.

The chain's CDR3 is CASSQEPGVTEAFF. The CDR3 coding sequence is TGCGCCAGCAGCCAAGAGCCCGGGGTCACTGAAGCTTTCTTT. The chain has TRBV4-3 and TRBJ1-1; the D is unclear. CDR3 length: 14 amino acids. Germline CDR1 and CDR2: LGHNA and YSLEER. With 0 bases removed from V and 4 bases from J, the gap between germline ends came to 9 bases.

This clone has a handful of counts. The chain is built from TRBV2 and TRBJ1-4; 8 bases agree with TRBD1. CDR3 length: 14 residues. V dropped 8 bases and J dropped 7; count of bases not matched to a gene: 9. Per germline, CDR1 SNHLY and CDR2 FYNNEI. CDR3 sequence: CASRPGTGSEKLFF. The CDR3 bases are TGTGCCAGCCGACCCGGGACAGGAAGTGAAAAACTGTTTTTT.

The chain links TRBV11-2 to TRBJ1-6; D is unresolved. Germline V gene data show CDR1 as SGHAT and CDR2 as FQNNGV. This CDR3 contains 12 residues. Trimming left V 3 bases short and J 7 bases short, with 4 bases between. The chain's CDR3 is CASSFINSPLHF. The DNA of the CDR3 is TGTGCCAGCAGCTTTATCAATTCACCCCTCCACTTT.

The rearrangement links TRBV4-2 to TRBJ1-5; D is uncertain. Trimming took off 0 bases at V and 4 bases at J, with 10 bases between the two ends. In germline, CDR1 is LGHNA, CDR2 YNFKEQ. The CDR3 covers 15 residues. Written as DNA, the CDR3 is TGTGCCAGCAGCCAAGATAGGAGGGTTAATCAGCCCCAGCATTTT. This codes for CASSQDRRVNQPQHF.

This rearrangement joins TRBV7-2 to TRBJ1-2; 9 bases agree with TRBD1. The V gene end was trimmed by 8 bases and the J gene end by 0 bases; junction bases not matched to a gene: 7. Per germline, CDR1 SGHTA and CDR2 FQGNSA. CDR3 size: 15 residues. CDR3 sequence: CASRGQGPANYGYTF. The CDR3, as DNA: TGTGCCAGCCGGGGACAGGGACCGGCTAACTATGGCTACACCTTC.

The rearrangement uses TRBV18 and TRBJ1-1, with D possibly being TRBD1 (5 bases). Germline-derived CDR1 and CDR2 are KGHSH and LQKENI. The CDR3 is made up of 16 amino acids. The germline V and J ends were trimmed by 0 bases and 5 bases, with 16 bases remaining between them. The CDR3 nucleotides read TGTGCCAGCTCACCACCGGGCGGCAGGGTGGAGACTGAAGCTTTCTTT. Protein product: CASSPPGGRVETEAFF. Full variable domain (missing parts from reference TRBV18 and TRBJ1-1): NAGVMQNPRHLVRRRGQEARLRCSPMKGHSHVYWYRQLPEEGLKFMVYLQKENIIDESGMPKERFSAEFPKEGPSILRIQQVVRGDSAAYFCASSPPGGRVETEAFFGQGTRLTVV.

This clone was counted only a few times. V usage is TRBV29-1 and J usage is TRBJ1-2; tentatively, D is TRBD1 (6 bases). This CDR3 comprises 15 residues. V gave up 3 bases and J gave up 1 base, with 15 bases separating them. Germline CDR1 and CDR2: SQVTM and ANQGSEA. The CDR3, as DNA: TGCAGCGTTGACCCGCCACAGGGCCATAACTATGGCTACACCTTC. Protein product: CSVDPPQGHNYGYTF.

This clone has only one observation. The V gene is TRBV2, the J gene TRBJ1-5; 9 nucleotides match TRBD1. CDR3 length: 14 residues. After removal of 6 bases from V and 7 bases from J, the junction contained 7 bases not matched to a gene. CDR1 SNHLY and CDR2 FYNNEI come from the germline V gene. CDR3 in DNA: TGTGCCAGCAGGGGGGGACAGGGCCGGCAGCCCCAGCATTTT. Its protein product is CASRGGQGRQPQHF.

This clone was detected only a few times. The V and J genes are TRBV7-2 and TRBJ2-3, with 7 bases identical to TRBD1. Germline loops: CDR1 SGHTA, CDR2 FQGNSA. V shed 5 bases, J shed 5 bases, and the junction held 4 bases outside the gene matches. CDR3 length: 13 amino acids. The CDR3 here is CASSTQGLDTQYF. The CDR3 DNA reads TGTGCCAGCAGCACACAGGGGTTAGATACGCAGTATTTT.

DNA of the CDR3: TGTGCCAGCTCACCGAGTGCCCGGGGGGGCCCGTACAATGAGCAGTTCTTC. Translation: CASSPSARGGPYNEQFF. V gene TRBV18 combines with J gene TRBJ2-1, with 8 positions matching TRBD2. There are 17 residues in the CDR3. Germline loops: CDR1 KGHSH, CDR2 LQKENI. Trimming took 3 bases from V and 4 from J; bases not matched to a gene: 11.